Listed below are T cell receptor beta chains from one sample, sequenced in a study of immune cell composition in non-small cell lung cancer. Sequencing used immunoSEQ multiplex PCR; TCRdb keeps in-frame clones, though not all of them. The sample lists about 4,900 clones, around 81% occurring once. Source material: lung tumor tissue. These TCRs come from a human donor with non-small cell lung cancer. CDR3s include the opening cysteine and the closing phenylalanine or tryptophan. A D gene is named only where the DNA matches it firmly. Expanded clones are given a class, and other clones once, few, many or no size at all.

CASSYTEGSDQPQHF	TGTGCCAGCAGCTACACAGAGGGCTCGGATCAGCCCCAGCATTTT	15	-	TRBJ1-5	-	TRBV7-2
CASSDVGRTDTQYF	TGTGCCAGCAGTGACGTGGGGCGCACAGATACGCAGTATTTT	14	-	TRBJ2-3	-	TRBV2
CASSIGEAGGAYEQYF	TGCGCCAGCAGCATTGGGGAGGCGGGAGGAGCCTACGAGCAGTACTTC	16	TRBD2	TRBJ2-7	-	TRBV5-1
CASSFAGGVGGYTF	TGTGCCAGCAGTTTCGCCGGGGGGGTTGGTGGCTACACCTTC	14	-	TRBJ1-2	once	TRBV27
CASSPHAGSQEQYF	TGTGCCAGCAGCCCTCATGCAGGGTCTCAAGAGCAGTACTTC	14	-	TRBJ2-7	-	TRBV11-1
CSVAGGTGGSFGNTIYF	TGCAGCGTTGCGGGTGGGACAGGGGGTTCTTTTGGAAACACCATATATTTT	17	TRBD1	TRBJ1-3	-	TRBV29-1
CASSHLGGTYEQYF	TGTGCCAGCAGCCATCTAGGGGGAACCTACGAGCAGTACTTC	14	-	TRBJ2-7	-	TRBV14
CAITPGGAGGETQYF	TGTGCCATCACCCCCGGAGGCGCGGGAGGTGAGACCCAGTACTTC	15	TRBD2	TRBJ2-5	once	TRBV10-3
CASSPGAATDTQYF	TGCGCCAGCAGCCCCGGAGCAGCGACAGATACGCAGTATTTT	14	-	TRBJ2-3	-	TRBV5-1
CASSFQGEDGYTF	TGTGCCAGCAGCTTCCAGGGGGAAGATGGCTACACCTTC	13	TRBD1	TRBJ1-2	few	TRBV7-9
CASSEVMDSPSPLHF	TGTGCCAGCAGTGAAGTCATGGACAGCCCTTCACCCCTCCACTTT	15	-	TRBJ1-6	few	TRBV6-1
CASSLVLRGTGDTQYF	TGTGCCAGCAGCTTAGTTTTGCGGGGGACGGGGGATACGCAGTATTTT	16	TRBD2	TRBJ2-3	-	TRBV7-9
CASSPQGTVNTEAFF	TGCGCCAGCAGCCCTCAGGGTACCGTCAACACTGAAGCTTTCTTT	15	-	TRBJ1-1	-	TRBV5-1
CSVASGSGDGYTF	TGCAGCGTCGCTTCAGGGAGCGGGGACGGCTACACCTTC	13	-	TRBJ1-2	few	TRBV29-1
CASSLEARNIVPYEQYF	TGTGCCAGTAGTCTGGAGGCACGGAATATCGTGCCCTACGAGCAGTACTTC	17	-	TRBJ2-7	few	TRBV19
CASSPESGSHYYGYTF	TGCGCCAGCAGCCCCGAATCGGGGTCCCACTACTATGGCTACACCTTC	16	-	TRBJ1-2	-	TRBV4-3
CASSYLTHNSPLHF	TGTGCCAGCAGTTACCTAACCCATAATTCACCCCTCCACTTT	14	-	TRBJ1-6	-	TRBV27
CASSGLGSWQTGIYGYTF	TGTGCCAGCAGCGGACTGGGGAGTTGGCAGACAGGGATCTATGGCTACACCTTC	18	TRBD1	TRBJ1-2	-	TRBV5-6
CARQTGAGNIDEQFF	TGTGCCAGACAGACGGGAGCAGGGAATATTGATGAGCAGTTCTTC	15	-	TRBJ2-1	-	TRBV2
CASSKLILPGEQYF	TGTGCCAGCAGTAAGCTAATCCTACCTGGCGAGCAGTACTTC	14	-	TRBJ2-7	once	TRBV2
CASSHQSGGSGDTQYF	TGCGCCAGCAGCCACCAAAGCGGGGGGTCGGGGGATACGCAGTATTTT	16	TRBD2	TRBJ2-3	-	TRBV4-3
CASSVILGGEQFF	TGTGCCAGCAGCGTTATTCTTGGGGGGGAGCAGTTCTTC	13	-	TRBJ2-1	-	TRBV9
CASSPKQGAGYGYTF	TGTGCCAGCAGCCCAAAACAGGGGGCGGGGTATGGCTACACCTTC	15	TRBD1	TRBJ1-2	few	TRBV9
CASAPRWGRGYTF	TGTGCTAGTGCCCCCAGGTGGGGGCGCGGCTACACCTTC	13	-	TRBJ1-2	-	TRBV12-5
CAISPTRGLSYEQYF	TGTGCCATAAGCCCGACGCGGGGGTTGTCCTACGAGCAGTACTTT	15	TRBD2	TRBJ2-7	-	TRBV10-3
CASSVGTFNEQFF	TGTGCCAGCAGCGTCGGGACTTTCAATGAGCAGTTCTTC	13	-	TRBJ2-1	-	TRBV7-9
CASSEAAQKHQPQHF	TGTGCCAGTAGTGAGGCGGCGCAGAAACATCAGCCCCAGCATTTT	15	-	TRBJ1-5	-	TRBV19
CASSQGRNRLQETQYF	TGCGCCAGCAGCCAAGGGAGGAATCGCCTCCAAGAGACCCAGTACTTC	16	-	TRBJ2-5	once	TRBV4-1
CASSGEGRNYYGYTF	TGTGCCAGCAGCGGGGAGGGGAGGAATTACTATGGCTACACCTTC	15	-	TRBJ1-2	-	TRBV9
CASSLGLPSQETQYF	TGTGCCAGCAGCTTAGGGCTCCCATCACAAGAGACCCAGTACTTC	15	-	TRBJ2-5	-	TRBV7-2
CASSKAGDRGQPQHF	TGTGCCAGCAGCAAAGCGGGGGACAGGGGTCAGCCCCAGCATTTT	15	-	TRBJ1-5	-	TRBV21-1
CASSPEYRGAAEAFF	TGTGCCAGCAGTCCGGAGTATAGGGGCGCAGCTGAAGCTTTCTTT	15	-	TRBJ1-1	-	TRBV6-5
CASSGRPRQGIYGYTF	TGTGCCAGCAGCGGGAGACCGAGACAGGGAATCTATGGCTACACCTTC	16	TRBD1	TRBJ1-2	-	TRBV9
CAISPLGNEQFF	TGTGCCATCAGCCCACTTGGCAATGAGCAGTTCTTC	12	-	TRBJ2-1	once	TRBV10-3
CASSPLGGARNYGYTF	TGTGCCAGCAGCCCCCTTGGGGGGGCGCGAAACTATGGCTACACCTTC	16	-	TRBJ1-2	-	TRBV7-9
CASSFGRTDTQYF	TGTGCCAGCAGCTTTGGGCGTACAGATACGCAGTATTTT	13	-	TRBJ2-3	-	TRBV5-6
CASSPSGMSTDTQYF	TGTGCCAGCAGCCCTAGCGGGATGAGCACAGATACGCAGTATTTT	15	TRBD2	TRBJ2-3	-	TRBV7-8
CASSRFVGHNGYTF	TGTGCCAGCAGCCGGTTCGTGGGGCACAATGGCTACACCTTC	14	-	TRBJ1-2	-	TRBV28
CASSPSLNTEAFF	TGTGCCAGTAGCCCTTCTTTGAACACTGAAGCTTTCTTT	13	-	TRBJ1-1	few	TRBV19
CATSRDLGGSQPQHF	TGTGCCACCAGCAGAGATCTGGGGGGATCTCAGCCCCAGCATTTT	15	-	TRBJ1-5	once	TRBV15
CASSQDDRTNYGYTF	TGTGCCAGCAGCCAAGATGACAGGACTAACTATGGCTACACCTTC	15	-	TRBJ1-2	-	TRBV4-2
CASSLGLAGTNTGELFF	TGTGCCAGCAGCCTAGGACTAGCGGGAACGAACACCGGGGAGCTGTTTTTT	17	TRBD2	TRBJ2-2	-	TRBV5-5
CASSLDIVDYGYTF	TGTGCCAGCAGCCTAGACATCGTCGACTATGGCTACACCTTC	14	-	TRBJ1-2	-	TRBV7-9
CASSTLGQFLGPQHF	TGTGCCAGTAGTACCCTGGGACAGTTTCTGGGGCCCCAGCATTTT	15	TRBD1	TRBJ1-5	-	TRBV19
CASSYQGNSNQPQHF	TGTGCCAGCAGTTATCAGGGAAATAGCAATCAGCCCCAGCATTTT	15	-	TRBJ1-5	-	TRBV2
CASSSSPGTEAFF	TGTGCCAGCAGTTCAAGCCCGGGCACTGAAGCTTTCTTT	13	-	TRBJ1-1	-	TRBV7-3
CASRCRDSFTYEQYF	TGTGCAAGTCGCTGCCGGGACAGCTTTACCTACGAGCAGTACTTC	15	-	TRBJ2-7	-	TRBV12-2
CASSYSRRAQHF	TGTGCCAGCAGTTACTCGAGGAGAGCCCAGCATTTT	12	-	TRBJ1-5	-	TRBV6-5
CASSTGTASVSGGYTF	TGTGCCAGCAGTACCGGGACAGCATCCGTTTCGGGAGGCTACACCTTC	16	TRBD1	TRBJ1-2	-	TRBV25-1
CASSKGTGHPNEKLFF	TGTGCCAGCAGCAAAGGTACTGGGCACCCTAATGAAAAACTGTTTTTT	16	-	TRBJ1-4	few	TRBV21-1
CASSPRGPNEKLFF	TGTGCCAGCAGCCCAAGGGGCCCGAATGAAAAACTGTTTTTT	14	-	TRBJ1-4	-	TRBV11-2
CASSGGAAKNIQYF	TGTGCCAGCTCAGGGGGGGCGGCCAAAAACATTCAGTACTTC	14	-	TRBJ2-4	-	TRBV18
CASSQGLSASNEKLFF	TGCGCCAGCAGCCAAGGTTTGTCAGCGTCTAATGAAAAACTGTTTTTT	16	-	TRBJ1-4	few	TRBV4-3
CASSIKRSHTEAFF	TGTGCCAGCAGCATTAAGAGGTCACACACTGAAGCTTTCTTT	14	-	TRBJ1-1	few	TRBV21-1
CASSPSTNDQQYF	TGTGCCAGCTCACCCTCGACAAACGATCAGCAGTACTTC	13	-	TRBJ2-7	few	TRBV18
CASSRTPGTGVGNEQFF	TGTGCCAGCAGTCGGACACCCGGGACAGGGGTAGGCAATGAGCAGTTCTTC	17	TRBD1	TRBJ2-1	-	TRBV27
CASSFRGTTTEAFF	TGTGCCAGCAGTTTTAGGGGAACGACCACTGAAGCTTTCTTT	14	-	TRBJ1-1	few	TRBV27
CASSYDPGQAYEQYF	TGTGCCAGCAGTTACGACCCGGGACAGGCCTACGAGCAGTACTTC	15	TRBD1	TRBJ2-7	once	TRBV6-6
CASSFQTSDEELFF	TGCGCCAGCAGTTTTCAGACTAGCGATGAGGAGCTGTTTTTT	14	TRBD2	TRBJ2-2	-	TRBV5-1